A selection of T cell receptor beta chains follows, all from one sample in a study of T cells in Graves' hyperthyroidism and ophthalmopathy. In TCRdb, the multiplex PCR reads were re-called with MiXCR into one record per CDR3 protein. This table has approximately 600,000 distinct CDR3 sequences, around 20% appearing once. Sequenced input: blood. The source is a man aged 25 to 40 with Graves' ophthalmopathy. Both conserved end residues are part of each CDR3. The order of the fields is clone size, D gene, V gene, J gene, CDR3 DNA, CDR3 protein. D genes are given only for firm matches. Clone size is shown for a subset of rows, as once, few, many or a class of expanded clone.

many	-	TRBV30	TRBJ2-1	TGTGCCTGGAGCCTCCGGGACCGAGACAATGAGCAGTTCTTC	CAWSLRDRDNEQFF
-	-	TRBV5-5	TRBJ1-1	TGTGCCAGCAGCCCCTTTGGGGGGGGGGCGAACACTGAAGCTTTCTTT	CASSPFGGGANTEAFF
few	-	TRBV13	TRBJ2-7	TGTGCCAGCAGCCCCATGGGACCCAACGAGCAGTACTTC	CASSPMGPNEQYF
many	TRBD2	TRBV20-1	TRBJ2-1	TGCAGTGCCCCCGGGGGCGGGAGGTATAATGAGCAGTTCTTC	CSAPGGGRYNEQFF
-	-	TRBV19	TRBJ2-1	TGTGCCAGTAGTATAGGCCTAGGGCTTGAGCAGTTCTTC	CASSIGLGLEQFF
few	TRBD2	TRBV6-1	TRBJ2-1	TGTGCCAGCAGGACCGGAGGAGCGGGAAGGGATTATGAGCAGTTCTTC	CASRTGGAGRDYEQFF
-	-	TRBV20-1	TRBJ2-7	TGCAGTGCTAGAGATCGGCGGGGAGGATCAACCTACGAGCAGTACTTC	CSARDRRGGSTYEQYF
-	TRBD2	TRBV7-2	TRBJ2-4	TGTGCCAGCAGCTTAGGTCCAGCGGGAGCCAAAAACGTTCAGTACTTC	CASSLGPAGAKNVQYF
-	TRBD2	TRBV4-1	TRBJ2-3	TGCGCCAGCAGCCAACGAGGACTAGCGCCAGATACGCAGTATTTT	CASSQRGLAPDTQYF
many	-	TRBV24-1	TRBJ2-3	TGTGCCACCAGTGATAATATCCTAAGCACAGATACGCAGTATTTT	CATSDNILSTDTQYF
few	-	TRBV5-4	TRBJ1-1	TGTGCCAGCAGCCTCCAACGGGATGACACTGAAGCTTTCTTT	CASSLQRDDTEAFF
many	-	TRBV7-3	TRBJ2-2	TGTGCCAGCAGCAACACCGGGACCGGTGGCGGGGAGCTGTTTTTT	CASSNTGTGGGELFF
many	-	TRBV12-3/TRBV12-4	TRBJ2-7	TGTGCCAGCAGTTTCATCCGCAACGAGCAGTACTTC	CASSFIRNEQYF
-	-	TRBV12-3/TRBV12-4	TRBJ2-1	TGTGCCAGCACCCTAAGGGGTTTCTACAATGAGCAGTTCTTC	CASTLRGFYNEQFF
many	-	TRBV28	TRBJ2-1	TGTGCCAGCAGGTCTCAACAGGGAGAGGCCTACAATGAGCAGTTCTTC	CASRSQQGEAYNEQFF
-	-	TRBV6-2/TRBV6-3	TRBJ2-5	TGTGCCAGCAGTTTCGACAGATACCAAGAGACCCAGTACTTC	CASSFDRYQETQYF
-	TRBD2	TRBV28	TRBJ2-1	TGTGCCAGCAGCCTGGGACTAGCGGGAGCGGATGAGCAGTTCTTC	CASSLGLAGADEQFF
-	TRBD1	TRBV20-1	TRBJ2-7	TGCAGTGCTTACAGCCGGGACAGGGTCTACGAGCAGTACTTC	CSAYSRDRVYEQYF
many	TRBD2	TRBV11-2	TRBJ2-5	TGTGCCAGCAGCTCACTTTATGGTCTGGCGGGAGAGTTAGAGACCCAGTACTTC	CASSSLYGLAGELETQYF
-	-	TRBV6-1	TRBJ2-7	TGTGCCAGCAGCGAGGCCCAGCCTCCTTTCGAGCAGTACTTC	CASSEAQPPFEQYF
many	-	TRBV28	TRBJ2-1	TGTGCCAGCGAGGTGGGTGACACGGGATTAAACTACAATGAGCAGTTCTTC	CASEVGDTGLNYNEQFF
-	-	TRBV6-1	TRBJ2-5	TGTGCCAGCAGTGTGGCATCTAGTGACCAAGAGACCCAGTACTTC	CASSVASSDQETQYF